Listed below are T cell receptor beta chains from one sample, sequenced in a study of Ad26.COV2.S vaccination and SARS-CoV-2 variants. Data came from immunoSEQ multiplex PCR; TCRdb stores just in-frame clones and leaves some out. The top ten hold about 1.5% of the sample, which has about 460,000 clones, roughly nine tenths seen once. Source: peripheral blood, taken in a trial of Ad26.COV2.S vaccine versus placebo. These receptors were collected from a person between 18 and 65 years old who received the Ad26.COV2.S COVID-19 vaccine or a placebo. Each CDR3 is given with its conserved first and last residue. Each record gives: V gene, J gene, D gene, clone size, CDR3 DNA, CDR3 protein. A D gene is named only where the DNA matches it firmly. For some rows the clone size is stated as once, few or many, or as a class when expanded; others skip it.

TRBV19	TRBJ1-2	NA	NA	TGTGCCAGTAGTATGGTTCTTTCGGGCTACACCTTC	CASSMVLSGYTF
TRBV5-1	TRBJ1-2	TRBD1	NA	TGCGCCAGCAGCTTGGGGGACAGGGCTGCCGGCTACACCTTC	CASSLGDRAAGYTF
TRBV7-2	TRBJ1-2	TRBD1	NA	TGTGCCAGCAGCACTTACCCCCCAACAGGGGTATATGGCTACACCTTC	CASSTYPPTGVYGYTF
TRBV5-5	TRBJ2-7	NA	NA	TGTGCCAGCAGCTTGGAAGTCCGGGTGGGGGCTTACGAGCAGTACTTC	CASSLEVRVGAYEQYF
TRBV11-2	TRBJ2-3	TRBD2	NA	TGTGCCAGCAGCTTAGCGGGGGGGCGTACAGATACGCAGTATTTT	CASSLAGGRTDTQYF
TRBV7-8	TRBJ2-1	TRBD1	NA	TGTGCCAGCAGCTTAGCGGTGACAGGGCCGTACAATGAGCAGTTCTTC	CASSLAVTGPYNEQFF
TRBV14	TRBJ2-7	NA	NA	TGTGCCAGCAGCCGGAAACAGGGACACGAGCAGTACTTC	CASSRKQGHEQYF
TRBV5-6	TRBJ2-5	NA	NA	TGTGCCAGCAGCAGGCAAACAGAAGAGACCCAGTACTTC	CASSRQTEETQYF
TRBV18	TRBJ1-1	NA	NA	TGTGCCAGCTCACCATTTGTTAACACGGCGGATACTGAAGCTTTCTTT	CASSPFVNTADTEAFF
TRBV7-3	TRBJ2-1	TRBD2	NA	TGTGCCAGCAGCTTACGGGCTAGCGGGAGCTACAATGAGCAGTTCTTC	CASSLRASGSYNEQFF
TRBV27	TRBJ1-6	TRBD1	NA	TGTGCCAGCAGTTTAACCGCCGGGACAGGGATTTCACCCCTCCACTTT	CASSLTAGTGISPLHF
TRBV9	TRBJ2-3	NA	NA	TGTGCCAGCAGCGTAGCGGTCACAGATACGCAGTATTTT	CASSVAVTDTQYF
TRBV28	TRBJ2-7	NA	NA	TGTGCCAGCAGGGATACCGGGACTCCGACCTACGAGCAGTACTTC	CASRDTGTPTYEQYF
TRBV28	TRBJ2-7	NA	NA	TGTGCCAGCACTCCCGGGGGAGGGGGTAGGTACGAGCAGTACTTC	CASTPGGGGRYEQYF
TRBV27	TRBJ2-1	TRBD2	NA	TGTGCCAGCAGTTTATATCCCCCGGGGCTAGCGGGCCCCCCGGGGTACAATGAGCAGTTCTTC	CASSLYPPGLAGPPGYNEQFF
TRBV30	TRBJ2-1	TRBD2	once	TGTGCCTGGAGGGCGGGACTAGCGGGACACCAGCAGTTCTTC	CAWRAGLAGHQQFF
TRBV19	TRBJ1-1	NA	NA	TGTGCCAGTAACGCGGGGCTCCTACATGAAGCTTTCTTT	CASNAGLLHEAFF
TRBV29-1	TRBJ2-1	NA	NA	TGCAGCGTTGCTGGTCCCTACAATGAGCAGTTCTTC	CSVAGPYNEQFF
TRBV3-1/TRBV3-2	TRBJ2-3	TRBD2	NA	TGTGCCAGCAGCCAATCACTAGCGGGAAGCACAGATACGCAGTATTTT	CASSQSLAGSTDTQYF
TRBV7-8	TRBJ2-1	TRBD2	NA	TGTGCCAGCAGCCCCCAACTAGCGGGAGTATCCGTGTGGTCCTACAATGAGCAGTTCTTC	CASSPQLAGVSVWSYNEQFF
TRBV18	TRBJ1-1	NA	NA	TGTGCCAGCTCACTGGGACTATCGAACACTGAAGCTTTCTTT	CASSLGLSNTEAFF
TRBV18	TRBJ2-2	NA	NA	TGTGCCAGCTCACCACCAGGAGGCACCGGGGAGCTGTTTTTT	CASSPPGGTGELFF
TRBV9	TRBJ1-5	NA	NA	TGTGCCAGCAGCGTAGGTTTAGCGGGGCAGCCCCAGCATTTT	CASSVGLAGQPQHF
TRBV7-8	TRBJ2-3	NA	once	TGTGCCAGCAGCGGTAGAGTCCCCGGGTTGGATACGCAGTATTTT	CASSGRVPGLDTQYF
TRBV18	TRBJ2-3	NA	NA	TGTGCCAGCTCACCACCGATGGGGGCTCAGACAGATACGCAGTATTTT	CASSPPMGAQTDTQYF
TRBV5-1	TRBJ2-5	NA	NA	TGCGCCAGCAGCTTCCAAGAGACCCAGTACTTC	CASSFQETQYF
TRBV5-4	TRBJ2-1	TRBD2	NA	TGTGCCAGCAGCTTGTCTACTAGCGATTACAATGAGCAGTTCTTC	CASSLSTSDYNEQFF
TRBV5-1	TRBJ2-1	NA	NA	TGCGCCAGCAGCTTGGTCCAGGGGACCTACAATGAGCAGTTCTTC	CASSLVQGTYNEQFF
TRBV12-3/TRBV12-4	TRBJ1-1	NA	once	TGTGCCAGCTCTTGGGGGGGGAACACTGAAGCTTTCTTT	CASSWGGNTEAFF
TRBV11-2	TRBJ1-1	NA	NA	TGTGCCAGCGAGGGGGAACACATGGGACTTGAAGCTTTCTTT	CASEGEHMGLEAFF
TRBV19	TRBJ2-7	NA	NA	TGTGCCAGTAGTCGGGGGCAGCACTACGAGCAGTACTTC	CASSRGQHYEQYF
TRBV2	TRBJ1-5	TRBD1	NA	TGTGCCAGCAGAAAAGGGACAGGGGGCAATCAGCCCCAGCATTTT	CASRKGTGGNQPQHF
TRBV5-4	TRBJ2-3	NA	once	TGTGCCAGCAGCAAGACGAAATCCACAGATACGCAGTATTTT	CASSKTKSTDTQYF